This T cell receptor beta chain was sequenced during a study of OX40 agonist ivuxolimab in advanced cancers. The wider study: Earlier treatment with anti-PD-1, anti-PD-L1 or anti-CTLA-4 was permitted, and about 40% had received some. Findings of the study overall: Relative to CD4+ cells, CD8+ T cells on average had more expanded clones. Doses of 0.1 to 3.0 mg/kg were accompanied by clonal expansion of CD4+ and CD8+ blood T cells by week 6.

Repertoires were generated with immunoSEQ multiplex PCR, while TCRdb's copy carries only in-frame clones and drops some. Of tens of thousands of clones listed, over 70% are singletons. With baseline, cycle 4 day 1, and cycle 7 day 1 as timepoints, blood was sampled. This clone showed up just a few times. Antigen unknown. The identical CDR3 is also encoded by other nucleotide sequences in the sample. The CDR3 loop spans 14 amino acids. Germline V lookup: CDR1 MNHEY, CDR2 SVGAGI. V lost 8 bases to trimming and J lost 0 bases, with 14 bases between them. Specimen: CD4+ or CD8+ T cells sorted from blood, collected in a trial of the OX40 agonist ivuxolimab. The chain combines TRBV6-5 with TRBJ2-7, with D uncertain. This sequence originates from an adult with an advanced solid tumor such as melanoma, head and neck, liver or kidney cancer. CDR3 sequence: CASSRTASSYEQYF. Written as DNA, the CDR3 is TGTGCCAGCTCAAGGACCGCTAGCTCCTACGAGCAGTACTTC.